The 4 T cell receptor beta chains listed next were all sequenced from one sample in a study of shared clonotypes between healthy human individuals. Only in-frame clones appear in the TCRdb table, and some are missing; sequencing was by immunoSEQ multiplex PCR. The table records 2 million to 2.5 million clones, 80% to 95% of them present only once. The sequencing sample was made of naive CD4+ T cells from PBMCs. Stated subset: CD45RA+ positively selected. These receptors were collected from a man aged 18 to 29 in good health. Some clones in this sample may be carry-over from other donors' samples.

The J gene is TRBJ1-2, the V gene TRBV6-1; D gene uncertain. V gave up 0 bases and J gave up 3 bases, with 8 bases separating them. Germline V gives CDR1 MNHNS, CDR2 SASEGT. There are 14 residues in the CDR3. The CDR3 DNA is TGTGCCAGCAGTGAAGCACACCTGGACTATGGCTACACCTTC. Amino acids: CASSEAHLDYGYTF.

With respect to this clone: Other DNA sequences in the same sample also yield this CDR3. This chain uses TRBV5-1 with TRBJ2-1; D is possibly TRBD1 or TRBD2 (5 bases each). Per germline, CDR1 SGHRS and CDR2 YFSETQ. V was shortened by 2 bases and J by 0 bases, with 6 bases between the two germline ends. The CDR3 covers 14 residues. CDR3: CASSFGGSYNEQFF. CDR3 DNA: TGCGCCAGCAGCTTTGGGGGCTCCTACAATGAGCAGTTCTTC.

Written as DNA, the CDR3 is TGTGCCAGCAGTGAAGCGCTTTTATCGGACCTCACCTTC. Protein: CASSEALLSDLTF. The V and J genes are TRBV2 and TRBJ1-2; no firm D call. Trimming took off 0 bases at V and 13 bases at J, with 15 bases between the two ends. This CDR3 region has 13 residues. The germline V gene has CDR1 SNHLY and CDR2 FYNNEI.

CDR3 in amino acids: CASSSGLGWAEQYF. The CDR3 nucleotides are TGCGCCAGCAGCTCCGGACTAGGTTGGGCCGAGCAGTACTTC. This chain joins TRBV5-1 and TRBJ2-7; 7 nucleotides agree with TRBD2. Germline trimming cut 3 bases from V and 6 bases from J; bases unmatched to any gene: 9. Germline V gives CDR1 SGHRS, CDR2 YFSETQ. CDR3 length equals 14 residues.